This T cell receptor beta chain was documented in a study of T cell clonality in common variable immunodeficiency. The study, taken as a whole, reports: Reportedly, TCR beta sequences from common variable immunodeficiency showed fewer deletions and N-nucleotide insertions. Shared TCRbeta clones were fewer between CVID subjects than controls.

This clone has a count of ten or more. Antigen: not known. Read coverage stops 3 residues before the CDR3 terminus; the germline J gene supplies the remainder. The CDR3 runs 12 residues. V lost 8 bases, J lost 1 base, and 8 bases lay in between. Germline CDR1 reads MNHEY; CDR2 reads SMNVEV (reference sequence). The data were produced by immunoSEQ multiplex PCR, yet TCRdb's version contains in-frame clones alone and is incomplete. This sample comprises 25,000 to 35,000 clones, none seen once only. The chain combines TRBV27 with TRBJ1-2; weak D call: TRBD1 (5 bases). The TCR comes from a human donor with common variable immunodeficiency. The sequenced material came from peripheral blood mononuclear cells. The sequenced part of the CDR3 DNA is TGTGCCAGCTGGGGCAGTAACTATGGC. Translation: CASWGSNYG. The CDR3, in full, reads CASWGSNYGYTF.